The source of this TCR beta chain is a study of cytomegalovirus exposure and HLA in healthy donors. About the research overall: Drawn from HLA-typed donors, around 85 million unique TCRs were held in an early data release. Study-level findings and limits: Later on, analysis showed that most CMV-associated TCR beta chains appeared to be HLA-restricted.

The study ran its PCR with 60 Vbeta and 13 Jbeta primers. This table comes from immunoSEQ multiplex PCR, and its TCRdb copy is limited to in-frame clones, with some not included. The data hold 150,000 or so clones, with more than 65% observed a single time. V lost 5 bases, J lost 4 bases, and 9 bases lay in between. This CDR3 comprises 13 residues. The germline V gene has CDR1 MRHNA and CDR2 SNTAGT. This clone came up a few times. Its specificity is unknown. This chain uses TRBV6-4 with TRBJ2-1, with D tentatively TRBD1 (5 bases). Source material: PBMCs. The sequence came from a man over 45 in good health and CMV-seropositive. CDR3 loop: CASSPQGYNEQFF. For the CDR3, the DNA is TGTGCCAGCAGTCCGCAGGGATACAATGAGCAGTTCTTC.